Listed below are T cell receptor beta chains from one sample, sequenced in a study of control samples from healthy donors and cancer patients. Profiling relied on immunoSEQ multiplex PCR, and the TCRdb table lists in-frame clones only, not all of them. The data contain 90,000 to 130,000 clones, around 87% of them singletons. The specimen sequenced was PBMCs. These receptors all stem from a woman in her sixties with lung cancer. The CDR3 runs from the conserved cysteine through the conserved F or W. The D gene is left open where the match is weak. Clone size appears in some rows only: once, few, many, or a class for an expanded clone.

clone size: .; D gene: TRBD1; J gene: TRBJ2-2; V gene: TRBV5-1; CDR3 DNA: TGCGCCAGCAGCTTCGGACAGGGAAAGAACACCGGGGAGCTGTTTTTT; CDR3 protein: CASSFGQGKNTGELFF
clone size: .; D gene: .; J gene: TRBJ2-2; V gene: TRBV10-3; CDR3 DNA: TGTGCCATCACACAGAGCACCGGGGAGCTGTTTTTT; CDR3 protein: CAITQSTGELFF
clone size: .; D gene: TRBD2; J gene: TRBJ2-2; V gene: TRBV28; CDR3 DNA: TGTGCCAGCAGTTTGGACGGACTAGCGGAGAACACCGGGGAGCTGTTTTTT; CDR3 protein: CASSLDGLAENTGELFF
clone size: many; D gene: TRBD1; J gene: TRBJ2-7; V gene: TRBV11-3; CDR3 DNA: TGTGCCAGCAGCTTAGAAGGGACAGGGGCTATAACCTACGAGCAGTACTTC; CDR3 protein: CASSLEGTGAITYEQYF
clone size: .; D gene: TRBD1; J gene: TRBJ1-6; V gene: TRBV7-9; CDR3 DNA: TGTGCCAGCAGCTCCGGGACAGCTTCACCCCTCCACTTT; CDR3 protein: CASSSGTASPLHF
clone size: .; D gene: .; J gene: TRBJ2-5; V gene: TRBV19; CDR3 DNA: TGTGCCAGTAGTATTGTCAGCGAAGAGACCCAGTACTTC; CDR3 protein: CASSIVSEETQYF
clone size: .; D gene: .; J gene: TRBJ1-2; V gene: TRBV29-1; CDR3 DNA: TGCAGCGTTGATCCCGGGGATGGCTACACCTTC; CDR3 protein: CSVDPGDGYTF
clone size: .; D gene: .; J gene: TRBJ1-1; V gene: TRBV11-3; CDR3 DNA: TGTGCCAGCAGCTTAGCCCGGACCTTGAACACTGAAGCTTTCTTT; CDR3 protein: CASSLARTLNTEAFF
clone size: .; D gene: .; J gene: TRBJ1-2; V gene: TRBV12-3/TRBV12-4; CDR3 DNA: TGTGCCAGCAGTCCGGACCAAAACTATGGCTACACCTTC; CDR3 protein: CASSPDQNYGYTF
clone size: few; D gene: .; J gene: TRBJ2-7; V gene: TRBV5-1; CDR3 DNA: TGCGCCAGCAGCTTGGTTCAGGAGGCCTACGAGCAGTACTTC; CDR3 protein: CASSLVQEAYEQYF
clone size: .; D gene: TRBD1; J gene: TRBJ1-2; V gene: TRBV6-5; CDR3 DNA: TGTGCCAGCATTGGTGGGACAGGGGACTATGGCTACACCTTC; CDR3 protein: CASIGGTGDYGYTF
clone size: once; D gene: TRBD2; J gene: TRBJ2-1; V gene: TRBV11-2; CDR3 DNA: TGTGCCAGCAGCCAGACTAGCGGGAGGAGTGCTGGTATTGAGCAGTTCTTC; CDR3 protein: CASSQTSGRSAGIEQFF
clone size: .; D gene: TRBD1; J gene: TRBJ2-1; V gene: TRBV2; CDR3 DNA: TGTGCCAGCCACAGGGGAATGAACAATGAGCAGTTCTTC; CDR3 protein: CASHRGMNNEQFF
clone size: .; D gene: TRBD1; J gene: TRBJ1-5; V gene: TRBV4-2; CDR3 DNA: TGTGCCAGCAGCCATAGGGACAGGGAAAGGCAGCCCCAGCATTTT; CDR3 protein: CASSHRDRERQPQHF
clone size: .; D gene: .; J gene: TRBJ2-1; V gene: TRBV5-1; CDR3 DNA: TGCGCCAGCAGCAATGGGGATGGGGGGTACAATGAGCAGTTCTTC; CDR3 protein: CASSNGDGGYNEQFF
clone size: .; D gene: .; J gene: TRBJ1-1; V gene: TRBV5-1; CDR3 DNA: TGCGCCAGCAGCTCAATGGGGAACACTGAAGCTTTCTTT; CDR3 protein: CASSSMGNTEAFF
clone size: .; D gene: .; J gene: TRBJ1-6; V gene: TRBV3-1/TRBV3-2; CDR3 DNA: TGTGCCAGCAGCCAACAGGGAATAGGTTCACCCCTCCACTTT; CDR3 protein: CASSQQGIGSPLHF
clone size: .; D gene: .; J gene: TRBJ1-1; V gene: TRBV29-1; CDR3 DNA: TGCAGCGTTAACAGGGACGTGGACACTGAAGCTTTCTTT; CDR3 protein: CSVNRDVDTEAFF
clone size: .; D gene: .; J gene: TRBJ2-7; V gene: TRBV5-5; CDR3 DNA: TGTGCCAGCAGCCAGTTGGGTCACAGCTCCTACGAGCAGTACTTC; CDR3 protein: CASSQLGHSSYEQYF
clone size: .; D gene: .; J gene: TRBJ2-1; V gene: TRBV6-1; CDR3 DNA: TGTGCCAGCAGTGAGGCAGTCGAGAATGAGCAGTTCTTC; CDR3 protein: CASSEAVENEQFF
clone size: .; D gene: .; J gene: TRBJ1-4; V gene: TRBV11-2; CDR3 DNA: TGTGCCAGCAGCTTCCTAGAGGATGAAAAACTGTTTTTT; CDR3 protein: CASSFLEDEKLFF
clone size: .; D gene: .; J gene: TRBJ1-1; V gene: TRBV5-1; CDR3 DNA: TGCGCCAGCAGCTTAGACGCCCGGGAAGCTTTCTTT; CDR3 protein: CASSLDAREAFF
clone size: .; D gene: .; J gene: TRBJ1-3; V gene: TRBV11-2; CDR3 DNA: TGTGCCAGCAGCCAGACCTTCTCTGGAAACACCATATATTTT; CDR3 protein: CASSQTFSGNTIYF
clone size: .; D gene: TRBD2; J gene: TRBJ2-5; V gene: TRBV19; CDR3 DNA: TGTGCCAGTAGGGGGGGACTAGCGGAACAAGAGACCCAGTACTTC; CDR3 protein: CASRGGLAEQETQYF
clone size: .; D gene: TRBD1; J gene: TRBJ2-7; V gene: TRBV11-2; CDR3 DNA: TGTGCCAGCAGCTTAGCACTAGGACAGGGTAGCGGCGAGCAGTACTTC; CDR3 protein: CASSLALGQGSGEQYF
clone size: .; D gene: TRBD1; J gene: TRBJ1-2; V gene: TRBV5-1; CDR3 DNA: TGCGCCAGCAGCCCAAGGACAGGGAGAGGCTACACCTTC; CDR3 protein: CASSPRTGRGYTF
clone size: .; D gene: TRBD1; J gene: TRBJ1-4; V gene: TRBV3-1/TRBV3-2; CDR3 DNA: TGTGCCAGCAGCCACTTGGGACAGGGGCCGGCAAAACTGTTTTTT; CDR3 protein: CASSHLGQGPAKLFF
clone size: .; D gene: TRBD2; J gene: TRBJ2-2; V gene: TRBV9; CDR3 DNA: TGTGCCAGCAGCGTTCAACAGCGGGAGCCAAACACCGGGGAGCTGTTTTTT; CDR3 protein: CASSVQQREPNTGELFF